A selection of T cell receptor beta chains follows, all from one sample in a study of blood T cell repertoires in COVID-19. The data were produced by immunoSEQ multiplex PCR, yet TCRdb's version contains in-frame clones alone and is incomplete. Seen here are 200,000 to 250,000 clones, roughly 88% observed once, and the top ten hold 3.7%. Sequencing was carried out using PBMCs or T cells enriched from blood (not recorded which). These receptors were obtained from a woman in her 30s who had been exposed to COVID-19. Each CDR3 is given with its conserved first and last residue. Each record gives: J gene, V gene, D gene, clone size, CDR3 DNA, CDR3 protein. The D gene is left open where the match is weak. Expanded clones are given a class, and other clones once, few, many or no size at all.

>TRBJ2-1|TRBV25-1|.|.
TGTGCCAGCAGTGACAGGGCCAGGGGCAGAGTTCGCAATGAGCAGTTCTTC
CASSDRARGRVRNEQFF
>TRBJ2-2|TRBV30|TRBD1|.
TGTGCCTGGAGATCGACCGGGACAGGGGGTTTGTGGGGGGAGCTGTTTTTT
CAWRSTGTGGLWGELFF
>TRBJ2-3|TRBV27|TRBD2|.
TGTGCCAGCGGCCGACTAGCTTGGGGGGCAGATACGCAGTATTTT
CASGRLAWGADTQYF
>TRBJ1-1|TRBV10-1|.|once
TGCGCCAGCAGCCGGGACTCCGGAACTGAAGCTTTCTTT
CASSRDSGTEAFF
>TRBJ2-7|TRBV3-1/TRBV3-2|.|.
TGTGCCAGCAGCCTTCAACTTCCCCCGTACGAGCAGTACTTC
CASSLQLPPYEQYF
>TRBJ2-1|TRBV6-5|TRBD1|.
TGTGCCAGCAGTTACTCCGGGACAGGGGGCAATGAGCAGTTCTTC
CASSYSGTGGNEQFF
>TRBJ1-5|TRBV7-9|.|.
TGTGCCAGCAGCTTAGTGGGCAGCAATCAGCCCCAGCATTTT
CASSLVGSNQPQHF
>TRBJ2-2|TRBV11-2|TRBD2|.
TGTGCCAGCAGCTCTTGGAGAGCGGGAGTCACCGGGGAGCTGTTTTTT
CASSSWRAGVTGELFF
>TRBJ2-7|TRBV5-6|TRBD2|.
TGTGCCAGCAGCTTGGAACTAGCGGGAGTGAAGTACGAGCAGTACTTC
CASSLELAGVKYEQYF
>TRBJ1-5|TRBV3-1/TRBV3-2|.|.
TGTGCCAGCAGCCAAGGAGCTGAACAGCATCAGCATTTT
CASSQGAEQHQHF
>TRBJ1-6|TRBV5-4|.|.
TGTGCCAGCAGCTTGGCCACAGTAAATTCACCCCTCCACTTT
CASSLATVNSPLHF
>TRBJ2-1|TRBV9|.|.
TGTGCCAGCACTCCGGGAACATGGAACAATGAGCAGTTCTTC
CASTPGTWNNEQFF
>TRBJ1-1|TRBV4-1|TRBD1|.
TGCGCCAGCAGCCAAGGGACAGGGTTAACCACTGAAGCTTTCTTT
CASSQGTGLTTEAFF
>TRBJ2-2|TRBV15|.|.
TGTGCCACCAGCAGAGACGGGGACACCGGGGAGCTGTTTTTT
CATSRDGDTGELFF
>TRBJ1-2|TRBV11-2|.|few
TGTGCCAGCAGCTCGCGGAAGATTTCTTACTATGGCTACACCTTC
CASSSRKISYYGYTF
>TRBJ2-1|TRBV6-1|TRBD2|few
TGTGCCAGCAGTGAAATGGGCGGGAGGAGCTCCTACAATGAGCAGTTCTTC
CASSEMGGRSSYNEQFF
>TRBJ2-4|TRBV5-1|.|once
TGCGCCAGCAGCTTTTCGTCCGAAAACATTCAGTACTTC
CASSFSSENIQYF
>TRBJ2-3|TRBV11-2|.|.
TGTGCCAGCAAGTCCTTCCGGACAGTAACTAGAACAGATACGCAGTATTTT
CASKSFRTVTRTDTQYF
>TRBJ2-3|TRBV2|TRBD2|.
TGTGCCAGCAGATATTCCCCGGGACTAGCGGGCACAGATACGCAGTATTTT
CASRYSPGLAGTDTQYF
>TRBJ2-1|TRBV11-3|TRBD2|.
TGTGCCAGCAGCTTAGTTGGACTAGCGGCCTACAATGAGCAGTTCTTC
CASSLVGLAAYNEQFF
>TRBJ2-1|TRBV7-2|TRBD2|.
TGTGCCAGCAGCTGGACTAGCGGGAGTAGGGATGAGCAGTTCTTC
CASSWTSGSRDEQFF
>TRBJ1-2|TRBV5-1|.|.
TGCGCCAGCAGCACGGCTGGACTTCCAGCCCACTACACCTTC
CASSTAGLPAHYTF
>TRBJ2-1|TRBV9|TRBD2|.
TGTGCCAGCAGCGACCGAGAACTAGCGGGGAGGGCGGTTGGTTCCTACAATGAGCAGTTCTTC
CASSDRELAGRAVGSYNEQFF
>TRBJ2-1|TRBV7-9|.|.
TGTGCCAGCAGCCACCAAAGGGGTGCCTACAATGAGCAGTTCTTC
CASSHQRGAYNEQFF
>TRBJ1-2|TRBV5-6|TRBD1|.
TGTGCCAGCACCGGACAGGGTATGGGGTGGGGCTATGGCTACACCTTC
CASTGQGMGWGYGYTF
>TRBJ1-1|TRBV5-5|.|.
TGTGCCAGCAGTCCCGGGACACTTAACACTGAAGCTTTCTTT
CASSPGTLNTEAFF
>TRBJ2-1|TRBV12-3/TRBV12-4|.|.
TGTGCCAGCAGTTTAGCCACCTACAATGAGCAGTTCTTC
CASSLATYNEQFF
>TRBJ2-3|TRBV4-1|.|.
TGCGCCAGCAGCCAAGATTCCCGGGAATACACAGATACGCAGTATTTT
CASSQDSREYTDTQYF
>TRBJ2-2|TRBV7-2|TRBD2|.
TGTGCCAGCAGCAGCGGGCGGGAGTATGGCACCGGGGAGCTGTTTTTT
CASSSGREYGTGELFF
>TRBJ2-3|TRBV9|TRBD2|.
TGTGCCAGCAGCGTAGGACTAGCTAGCACAGATACGCAGTATTTT
CASSVGLASTDTQYF
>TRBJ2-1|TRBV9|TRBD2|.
TGTGCCAGCAGCGTAGGGGCTAGCGGGCCTAACAATGAGCAGTTCTTC
CASSVGASGPNNEQFF
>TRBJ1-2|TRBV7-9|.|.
TGTGCCAGCAGCTTAGATCGTAGAGTAAATGGCTACACCTTC
CASSLDRRVNGYTF
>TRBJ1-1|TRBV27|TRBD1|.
TGTGCCAGCACCTTAGGACAGGGCGAAGGTATTGCTGAAGCTTTCTTT
CASTLGQGEGIAEAFF
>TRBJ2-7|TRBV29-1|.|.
TGCAGCGTTGGGTCGTTAGACAGTTTTCTTTACGAGCAGTACTTC
CSVGSLDSFLYEQYF
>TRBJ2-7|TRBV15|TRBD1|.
TGTGCCACCATGGACAGGGGCGAGGATTACGAGCAGTACTTC
CATMDRGEDYEQYF
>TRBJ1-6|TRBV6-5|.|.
TGTGCCAGCAGTCCGTCTAGGGGCGCGTCGTCACCCCTCCACTTT
CASSPSRGASSPLHF
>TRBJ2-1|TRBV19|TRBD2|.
TGTGCCAGTAGTATGGCGGTAGCGGGGGCATACAATGAGCAGTTCTTC
CASSMAVAGAYNEQFF
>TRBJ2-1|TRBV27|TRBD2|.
TGTGCCAGCAGTTTTGGCCTAGCGGGGCCCAATGAGCAGTTCTTC
CASSFGLAGPNEQFF
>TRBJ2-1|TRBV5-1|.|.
TGCGCCAGCAGCTTGGAAGGGGAGGCAGGACAAGGGAATGAGCAGTTCTTC
CASSLEGEAGQGNEQFF
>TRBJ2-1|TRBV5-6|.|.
TGTGCCAGCACCACCTGGGGCAGGGGATTGGATGAGCAGTTCTTC
CASTTWGRGLDEQFF
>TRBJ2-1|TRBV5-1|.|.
TGCGCCAGCAGCTTGGCCGAAGACTCATACAATGAGCAGTTCTTC
CASSLAEDSYNEQFF
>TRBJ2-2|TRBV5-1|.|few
TGCGCCAGCAGCTTCGTTTTGAACACCGGGGAGCTGTTTTTT
CASSFVLNTGELFF
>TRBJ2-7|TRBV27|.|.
TGTGCCAGCAGTTTACTGGGGCAGGGCACCGCATACGAGCAGTACTTC
CASSLLGQGTAYEQYF
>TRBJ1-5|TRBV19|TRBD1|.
TGTGCCAGCGGACCCAGGGACAGACTCTATCAGCCCCAGCATTTT
CASGPRDRLYQPQHF
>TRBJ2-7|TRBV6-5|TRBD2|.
TGTGCCAGCAGTTCTAGCGGGAGGGTCGTGGGGGAGCAGTACTTC
CASSSSGRVVGEQYF
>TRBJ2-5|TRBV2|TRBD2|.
TGTGCCAGCAGTGTATTGGAGCGGGAGTTGGGAGAGACCCAGTACTTC
CASSVLERELGETQYF
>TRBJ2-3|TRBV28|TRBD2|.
TGTGCCAGCAGGAAACCGCTAGCGGGAGGAATATATACGCAGTATTTT
CASRKPLAGGIYTQYF
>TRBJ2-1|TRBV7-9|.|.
TGTGCCAGCAGCGACAACCGGATTCCTTCCTACAATGAGCAGTTCTTC
CASSDNRIPSYNEQFF
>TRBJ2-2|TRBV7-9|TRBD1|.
TGTGCCAGCAGCTTTACGACAGGGGGTAAAACCGGGGAGCTGTTTTTT
CASSFTTGGKTGELFF
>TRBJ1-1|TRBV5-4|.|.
TGTGCCAGCAGCTTGGTAGGGGGGGCTGAAGCTTTCTTT
CASSLVGGAEAFF
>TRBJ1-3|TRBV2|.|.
TGTGCCAGCAGTGATGTCTCGGGGGGAAACACCATATATTTT
CASSDVSGGNTIYF
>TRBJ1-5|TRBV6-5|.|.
TGTGCCAGCAGCCACAGGAGCCCCAATCAGCCCCAGCATTTT
CASSHRSPNQPQHF
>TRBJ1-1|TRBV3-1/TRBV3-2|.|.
TGTGCCAGCAGCCTGGGCCCGAACACTGAAGCTTTCTTT
CASSLGPNTEAFF
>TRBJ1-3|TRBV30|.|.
TGTGCCTGGAGACGTCCTCAGGGTTTGGGAAACACCATATATTTT
CAWRRPQGLGNTIYF